The 3 T cell receptor beta chains reported below all come from one sample, sequenced in a study of regulatory T cells in long-lasting Graves disease. Time point indicated: persistent/refractory GD, antithyroid drugs over 5 years with positive TRAb. Making the TCR library involved RNA that had been extracted from PBMCs. Building of the TCR beta libraries involved iRepertoire HTBI primers and Arm-PCR of CDR3 regions. TCRdb passed the multiplex PCR reads through MiXCR, listing each CDR3 protein once. Among hundreds of thousands of distinct CDR3 sequences listed, around 21% were seen once. Sequenced material: peripheral blood mononuclear cells (PBMCs), taken when the disease was refractory, from a patient treated with antithyroid drugs. These receptors were obtained from a female donor with Graves disease.

The chain has TRBV20-1 and TRBJ2-5, with TRBD2 identical over 11 bases. Trimming at V came to 0 bases and at J to 6 bases, leaving 3 bases not matched to a gene. Germline V gene sequence: CDR1 DFQATT, CDR2 SNEGSKA (reference sequence). The CDR3 covers 14 residues. The CDR3 region has the DNA TGCAGTGCTAGAGAACTAGCGGGAGTGAAGACCCAGTACTTC. Translating gives CSARELAGVKTQYF.

This clonotype has ten or more counts. The genes are TRBV12-3 or TRBV12-4 and TRBJ1-1, with a tentative D call TRBD1 (6 bases). V gave up 6 bases and J gave up 4 bases, with 15 bases separating them. There are 14 residues in the CDR3. This CDR3 is CASRIGTTGTEAFF. CDR3 DNA: TGTGCCAGCAGAATCGGGACAACTGGCACTGAAGCTTTCTTT.

This clonotype appeared a single time. This is likely an artifact of a read error, given a far larger clone one base away. This chain links TRBV6-2 or TRBV6-3 with TRBJ2-7, with D unclear. The CDR3 has 15 residues. The V end lost 5 bases, the J end lost 7 bases, and 21 bases lay between the germline ends. Germline V lookup: CDR1 MNHEY, CDR2 SVGEGT. The CDR3 protein is CASSEPEQRPAEQYF. CDR3 sequence (DNA): TGTGCCAGCAGTGAACCTGAACAGCGTCCCGCGGAGCAGTACTTC.